Listed below are T cell receptor beta chains from one sample, sequenced in a study of blood T cell repertoires in COVID-19. Assay: immunoSEQ multiplex PCR; the TCRdb copy retains only in-frame clones and omits some. The data show around 25,000 clones, under 85% seen once. Source material: peripheral blood. These TCRs come from a man in his 70s with acute or convalescent COVID-19. Each CDR3 is given with its conserved first and last residue. A D gene is named only where the DNA matches it firmly. Clone size is shown for a subset of rows, as once, few, many or a class of expanded clone.

clone_size j_call d_call v_call cdr3_nt cdr3_aa
NA TRBJ2-3 TRBD2 TRBV5-8 TGTGCCAGCAGCTTGGGACTAGCGGCCACAGATACGCAGTATTTT CASSLGLAATDTQYF
NA TRBJ1-5 NA TRBV15 TGTGCCACCAGCAGGGGGCTGAGCAATCAGCCCCAGCATTTT CATSRGLSNQPQHF
NA TRBJ2-6 NA TRBV5-1 TGCGCCAGCAGCTTAACAGGACCCTCTGGGGCCAACGTCCTGACTTTC CASSLTGPSGANVLTF
NA TRBJ2-5 NA TRBV7-2 TGTGCCAGCAGCTTACGCGGCCTCCAAGAGACCCAGTACTTC CASSLRGLQETQYF
NA TRBJ1-4 NA TRBV10-3 TGTGCCATCAGTGAGCGTAATGAAAAACTGTTTTTT CAISERNEKLFF
few TRBJ2-5 NA TRBV4-3 TGCGCCAGCAGCCAAGAACTCCAGGGCCCGTTGGCCCAGTACTTC CASSQELQGPLAQYF
NA TRBJ2-2 TRBD1 TRBV5-1 TGCGCCAGCAGCTCCCTAGGACAGGGAGGCACCGGGGAGCTGTTTTTT CASSSLGQGGTGELFF
NA TRBJ2-7 NA TRBV3-1/TRBV3-2 TGTGCCAGCAGCCGGTACAGGGGGGGCTACGAGCAGTACTTC CASSRYRGGYEQYF
NA TRBJ2-7 NA TRBV19 TGTGCCAGTAGTGCCGGGGATAAACTCTACGAGCAGTACTTC CASSAGDKLYEQYF
NA TRBJ1-1 NA TRBV4-3 TGCGCCAGCAGCCCTGAGCGGGGGGGGCGAAACACTGAAGCTTTCTTT CASSPERGGRNTEAFF
NA TRBJ2-5 TRBD1 TRBV9 TGTGCCAGCAGCGCGACAGGGGGCTATGAGACCCAGTACTTC CASSATGGYETQYF
few TRBJ1-5 TRBD1 TRBV27 TGTGCGAACAGGGGTGGGAGCAATCAGCCCCAGCATTTT CANRGGSNQPQHF
NA TRBJ2-2 NA TRBV28 TGTGCCACCCGGCCGACAGCGAACACCGGGGAGCTGTTTTTT CATRPTANTGELFF
NA TRBJ2-3 TRBD2 TRBV12-3/TRBV12-4 TGTGCCAGCTCGCGGGGGACAGATACGCAGTATTTT CASSRGTDTQYF
few TRBJ2-3 TRBD1 TRBV7-2 TGTGCCAGCAGCTCGGACAGGGATTTGACAGATACGCAGTATTTT CASSSDRDLTDTQYF
NA TRBJ2-1 TRBD2 TRBV25-1 TGTGCCAGCGGAGGAATAGCGGGAGGAGGCAATGAGCAGTTCTTC CASGGIAGGGNEQFF
NA TRBJ2-1 NA TRBV19 TGTGCCAGTAGCTACCAATCCTACAATGAGCAGTTCTTC CASSYQSYNEQFF
NA TRBJ1-6 NA TRBV6-5 TGTGCCAGCAGCATTAAAAGCGATTCACCCCTCCACTTT CASSIKSDSPLHF
NA TRBJ2-3 NA TRBV10-3 TGTGCCATCAGTAGGGGCCCGGGGGCAGATACGCAGTATTTT CAISRGPGADTQYF
NA TRBJ2-1 NA TRBV28 TGTGCCAGCAGTCTTCGTGAGACTTCCCACTACAATGAGCAGTTCTTC CASSLRETSHYNEQFF
NA TRBJ2-7 NA TRBV6-5 TGTGCCAGCATGGGGGGGGCCCACGAGCAGTACTTC CASMGGAHEQYF
NA TRBJ2-7 TRBD1 TRBV28 TGTGCCAGCAGTTTATTGGGCCAGGGGGCGGGGGAGCAGTACTTC CASSLLGQGAGEQYF
once TRBJ1-2 NA TRBV11-2 TGTGCCAGCAGCTCCCCGGGGGGTAGCTACACCTTC CASSSPGGSYTF
NA TRBJ2-2 NA TRBV4-2 TGTGCCAGCAGCCAAGTTGGGCAGGGGATAGGGGAGCTGTTTTTT CASSQVGQGIGELFF
NA TRBJ1-5 TRBD1 TRBV6-5 TGTGCCAGCAAGACGGCGGACAGGAGCAATCAGCCCCAGCATTTT CASKTADRSNQPQHF
NA TRBJ2-5 TRBD2 TRBV24-1 TGTGCCACCAGTGATCCGGGACTACCCCATTACTTC CATSDPGLPHYF
NA TRBJ1-1 NA TRBV27 TGTGCCAGCAGTTACTCACGTATCAACACTGAAGCTTTCTTT CASSYSRINTEAFF
NA TRBJ1-2 NA TRBV27 TGTGCCAGCTGGGACGGGGGTAACTATGGCTACACCTTC CASWDGGNYGYTF
NA TRBJ1-1 NA TRBV19 TGTGCCAGTAGTCCTACAGGCGTCTTCCTGGACACTGAAGCTTTCTTT CASSPTGVFLDTEAFF
NA TRBJ1-1 NA TRBV27 TGTGCCAGCAGTTTTTCCCACGGGACTGAAGCTTTCTTT CASSFSHGTEAFF
few TRBJ1-6 TRBD1 TRBV9 TGTGCCAGCAGCGTAGGAGCCGGGACAGGGCTATCACCCCTCCACTTT CASSVGAGTGLSPLHF
NA TRBJ2-5 NA TRBV5-1 TGCGCCAGCAGTTTAGGAGGGCAAGAGACCCAGTACTTC CASSLGGQETQYF
NA TRBJ1-2 TRBD1 TRBV7-8 TGTGCCAGCAGCCCGCGGACAGGTGTTTTGAGCTATGGCTACACCTTC CASSPRTGVLSYGYTF
NA TRBJ1-2 TRBD1 TRBV5-5 TGTGCCAGCAGCCCGACAGGGGGCGGCTATGGCTACACCTTC CASSPTGGGYGYTF
few TRBJ2-5 NA TRBV5-8 TGTGCCAGCAGCTTGGAGCGAGGCCTGCAGACCCAGTACTTC CASSLERGLQTQYF
NA TRBJ1-2 TRBD1 TRBV24-1 TGTGCCACCAGTGATTCCGACAGGGCGATCGGCTACACCTTC CATSDSDRAIGYTF
NA TRBJ1-1 NA TRBV9 TGTGCCAGCAGCCGGGGATGGAACACTGAAGCTTTCTTT CASSRGWNTEAFF
NA TRBJ2-3 TRBD1 TRBV4-1 TGCGCCAGCAGTCCCCAGGGGGAAGATACGCAGTATTTT CASSPQGEDTQYF
NA TRBJ2-1 NA TRBV28 TGTGCCAGCAGTTCTCGGAGGGCCACCTACAATGAGCAGTTCTTC CASSSRRATYNEQFF
NA TRBJ1-2 TRBD1 TRBV4-3 TGCGCCAGCAGCCAATTTAGCACAACCGGGACAGGGGCACTCCCCTATGGCTACACCTTC CASSQFSTTGTGALPYGYTF
NA TRBJ1-4 NA TRBV28 TGTGCCAGCAGTAGGGGGAGAAGAACTAATGAAAAACTGTTTTTT CASSRGRRTNEKLFF
NA TRBJ2-3 TRBD2 TRBV19 TGTGCCAGTAGTTACAACGCGGGGGGCACAGATACGCAGTATTTT CASSYNAGGTDTQYF
once TRBJ2-1 NA TRBV9 TGTGCCAGCAGCGTAGATCCGTATTCCTACAATGAGCAGTTCTTC CASSVDPYSYNEQFF
NA TRBJ1-5 NA TRBV6-5 TGTGCCAGCAGTTCCGGGGTGTCAGTCAATCAGCCCCAGCATTTT CASSSGVSVNQPQHF
NA TRBJ2-2 NA TRBV5-1 TGCGCCAGCAGCTTGGCCGCGGGGACCACCGGGGAGCTGTTTTTT CASSLAAGTTGELFF
NA TRBJ2-5 NA TRBV27 TGTGCCAGCAGTTTACTCACAGATGAGACCCAGTACTTC CASSLLTDETQYF
NA TRBJ1-2 NA TRBV5-1 TGCGCCAGCAGCGAGCTTGGGGTAGGGGACTATGGCTACACCTTC CASSELGVGDYGYTF
few TRBJ1-6 NA TRBV18 TGTGCCAGCGCTATGAACGGACTAAAAGAGGCACCCCTCCACTTT CASAMNGLKEAPLHF
NA TRBJ1-1 TRBD1 TRBV28 TGTGCCAGCAGTTTTCGAGGCACCCTGGCAAGGACAGGGAAGGGCGAAGCTTTCTTT CASSFRGTLARTGKGEAFF
NA TRBJ2-1 NA TRBV5-8 TGTGCCAGCAGCTTTCTAAGGGGCTCGGGGCAGTTCTTC CASSFLRGSGQFF
NA TRBJ2-3 TRBD1 TRBV9 TGTGCCAGCAGTTCCGGGACAGGGCCAGATACGCAGTATTTT CASSSGTGPDTQYF
NA TRBJ1-1 NA TRBV19 TGTGCCAGTAGTCCCCGGGAGGGCGTTGAAGCTTTCTTT CASSPREGVEAFF
NA TRBJ1-2 NA TRBV6-5 TGTGCCAGCAGTTCCCACAGTTCCTCTGGCTACACCTTC CASSSHSSSGYTF
few TRBJ1-1 NA TRBV5-4 TGTGCCAGCAGCTTTGAGAGGAACACTGAAGCTTTCTTT CASSFERNTEAFF
NA TRBJ2-3 NA TRBV19 TGTGCCAGTAGCGATCACTATCGCACAGATACGCAGTATTTT CASSDHYRTDTQYF